The 9 T cell receptor beta chains presented below share a single source sample, sequenced in a study of regulatory T cells in long-lasting Graves disease. With iRepertoire HTBI primers and Arm-PCR of CDR3 regions, TCR beta libraries were built. TCRdb independently ran MiXCR on the multiplex PCR reads; one entry per CDR3 protein. Of about 460,000 distinct CDR3 sequences detected, around 13% appear once; the ten largest clones hold roughly a sixth. The time point is: newly diagnosed GD, antithyroid drugs for less than 3 months. PBMC-derived RNA was used for the TCR library. These same records also appear under a second study, on T cells in Graves' hyperthyroidism and ophthalmopathy.

Sequenced material: peripheral blood mononuclear cells (PBMCs), taken at new diagnosis, from a patient treated with antithyroid drugs. The receptor set was obtained from a woman between 50 and 59 years old with Graves disease.

There are many counts of this clonotype. The chain combines TRBV20-1 with TRBJ2-1; unclear D gene. The CDR3 extends over 11 amino acids. In germline, CDR1 is DFQATT, CDR2 SNEGSKA (reference sequence). V lost 5 bases and J 6 bases, leaving 8 bases between the germline ends. In DNA, the CDR3 is TGCAGTGCTGGAACCACCAATGAGCAGTTCTTC. Its translation is CSAGTTNEQFF.

This clonotype was recorded at least ten times. CDR3 sequence: CASSIGPGPETQYF. The DNA of the CDR3 is TGTGCCAGCAGTATAGGCCCAGGACCAGAGACCCAGTACTTC. The V gene is TRBV27, the J gene TRBJ2-5, with unresolved D. The V gene's germline CDR1 is MNHEY and CDR2 SMNVEV (reference sequence). Between the trimmed V and J ends, which lost 5 bases and 4 bases, there was a span of 14 bases. The CDR3 runs to 14 residues.

In its sample, this clonotype was seen many times. The chain has TRBV2 and TRBJ1-2; 12 nucleotides align to TRBD1. CDR3 length: 13 residues. Germline CDR1 is SNHLY and CDR2 is FYNNEI. V shed 6 bases and J 6 bases; nucleotides not matched to a gene: 2. The DNA of the CDR3 is TGTGCCAGCAGCGGGACAGGGGGCGATGGCTACACCTTC. This sequence encodes CASSGTGGDGYTF. Based on the CDR3 plus reference TRBV2 and TRBJ1-2, the full variable domain is EPEVTQTPSHQVTQMGQEVILRCVPISNHLYFYWYRQILGQKVEFLVSFYNNEISEKSEIFDDQFSVERPDGSNFTLKIRSTKLEDSAMYFCASSGTGGDGYTFGSGTRLTVV.

This clonotype was observed at least ten times. The rearrangement uses TRBV20-1 and TRBJ2-1, with TRBD2 matching 8 bases. The CDR3 runs to 16 residues. V was pared by 3 bases and J by 5 bases, with 12 bases of the junction left unmatched. The germline V gene encodes CDR1 DFQATT and CDR2 SNEGSKA (reference sequence). The CDR3 region is CSASVAGGRQNNEQFF. The CDR3 DNA is TGCAGTGCTAGTGTTGCCGGCGGGAGGCAAAACAATGAGCAGTTCTTC.

The rearrangement joins TRBV6-1 to TRBJ1-3; D uncertain. Trimming pared 1 base from V and 4 bases from J, leaving 5 bases between. The CDR3 consists of 13 residues. The germline V gene encodes CDR1 MNHNS and CDR2 SASEGT. The CDR3 protein is CASSEEEGNTIYF. DNA for the CDR3: TGTGCCAGCAGTGAAGAAGAGGGAAACACCATATATTTT.

This clonotype was counted at least ten times. The chain recombines TRBV3-1 with TRBJ2-7; D is unresolved. The CDR3 consists of 12 residues. V shed 0 bases and J shed 3 bases, with 3 bases lying between them. Germline loops: CDR1 LGHDT, CDR2 YNNKEL (reference sequence). CDR3 nucleotides: TGTGCCAGCAGCCAAGATAACTACGAGCAGTACTTC. It specifies CASSQDNYEQYF.

This clonotype was detected many times. The V and J genes are TRBV28 and TRBJ2-3; D uncertain. This CDR3 contains 13 residues. V lost 6 bases and J lost 4, with 11 bases in between. Germline CDR1 and CDR2: MDHEN and SYDVKM. CDR3 DNA sequence: TGTGCCAGCAGCTCTGGGGTGGCAGATACGCAGTATTTT. Translating it yields CASSSGVADTQYF.

This clonotype was detected many times. V is TRBV28 and J is TRBJ2-2, with D possibly TRBD2 on 6 matching bases. In germline, CDR1 is MDHEN, CDR2 SYDVKM. The CDR3 runs 14 residues. Trimming pared 2 bases from V and 7 bases from J, leaving 11 bases between. CDR3 bases: TGTGCCAGCAGTTTACGGAGGGCCGGCGGGGAGCTGTTTTTT. Encoded protein: CASSLRRAGGELFF.

The sample holds many counts of this clonotype. This chain connects TRBV5-6 to TRBJ2-5, with 7 bases fitting TRBD1. The CDR3 extends over 17 amino acids. V gave up 4 bases and J gave up 1 base; unmatched junction bases: 13. Germline V CDR1 and CDR2: SGHDT, YYEEEE. CDR3: CASSPRGRGGRQETQYF. Written as DNA, the CDR3 is TGTGCCAGCAGCCCGCGAGGTCGAGGGGGCCGCCAAGAGACCCAGTACTTC. Filled out from reference TRBV5-6 and TRBJ2-5, the complete variable domain reads DAGVTQSPTHLIKTRGQQVTLRCSPKSGHDTVSWYQQALGQGPQFIFQYYEEEERQRGNFPDRFSGHQFPNYSSELNVNALLLGDSALYLCASSPRGRGGRQETQYFGPGTRLLVL.